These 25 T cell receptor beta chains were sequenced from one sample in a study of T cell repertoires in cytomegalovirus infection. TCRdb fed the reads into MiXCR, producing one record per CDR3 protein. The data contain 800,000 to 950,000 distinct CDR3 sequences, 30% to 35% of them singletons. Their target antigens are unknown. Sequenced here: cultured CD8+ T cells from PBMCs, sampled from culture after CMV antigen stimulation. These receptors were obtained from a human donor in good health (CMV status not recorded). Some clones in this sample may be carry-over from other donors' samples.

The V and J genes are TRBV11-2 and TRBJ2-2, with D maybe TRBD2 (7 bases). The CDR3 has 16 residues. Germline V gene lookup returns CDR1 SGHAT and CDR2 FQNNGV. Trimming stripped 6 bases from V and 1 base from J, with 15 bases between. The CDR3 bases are TGTGCCAGCAGGGGGAGGGAGGGGGGGAACACCGGGGAGCTGTTTTTT. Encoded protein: CASRGREGGNTGELFF.

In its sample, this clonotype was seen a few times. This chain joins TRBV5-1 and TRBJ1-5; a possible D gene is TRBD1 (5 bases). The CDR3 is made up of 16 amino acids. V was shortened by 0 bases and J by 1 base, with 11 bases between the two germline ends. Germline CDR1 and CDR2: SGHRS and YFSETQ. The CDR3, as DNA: TGCGCCAGCAGCTTGGACGGGACCCTAAGCAATCAGCCCCAGCATTTT. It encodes CASSLDGTLSNQPQHF.

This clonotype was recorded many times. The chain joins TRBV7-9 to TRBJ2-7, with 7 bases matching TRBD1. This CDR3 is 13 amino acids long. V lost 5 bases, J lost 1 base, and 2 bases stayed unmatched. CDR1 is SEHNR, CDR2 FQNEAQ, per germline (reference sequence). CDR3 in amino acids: CASSARGSYEQYV. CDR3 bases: TGTGCCAGCAGCGCCAGGGGGTCCTACGAGCAGTACGTC.

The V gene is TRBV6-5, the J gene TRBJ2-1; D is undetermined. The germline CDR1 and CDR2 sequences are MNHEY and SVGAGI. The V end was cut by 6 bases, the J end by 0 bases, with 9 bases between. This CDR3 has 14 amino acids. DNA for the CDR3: TGTGCCAGCAGCAGGCTAAGCTCCTACAATGAGCAGTTCTTC. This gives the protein CASSRLSSYNEQFF.

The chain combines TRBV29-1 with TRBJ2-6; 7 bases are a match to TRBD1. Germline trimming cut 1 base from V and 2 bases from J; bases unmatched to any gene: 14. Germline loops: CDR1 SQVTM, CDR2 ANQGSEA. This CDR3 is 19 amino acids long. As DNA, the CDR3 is TGCAGCGTTGAAGTGTGGGACAGCCCTCGCCCCGCTGGGGCCAACGTCCTGACTTTC. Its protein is CSVEVWDSPRPAGANVLTF.

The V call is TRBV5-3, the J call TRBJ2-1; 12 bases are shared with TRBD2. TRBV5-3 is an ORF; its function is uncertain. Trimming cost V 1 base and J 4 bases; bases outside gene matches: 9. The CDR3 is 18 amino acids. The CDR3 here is CARSLLTSGGIIYNEQFF. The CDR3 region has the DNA TGTGCCAGAAGCTTGTTGACTAGCGGGGGAATTATTTACAATGAGCAGTTCTTC.

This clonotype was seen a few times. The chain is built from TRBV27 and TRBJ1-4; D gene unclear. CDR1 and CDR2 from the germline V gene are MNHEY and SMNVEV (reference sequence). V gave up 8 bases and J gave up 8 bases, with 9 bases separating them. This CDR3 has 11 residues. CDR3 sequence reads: CASGWPEKLFF. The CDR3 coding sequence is TGTGCCAGCGGTTGGCCGGAAAAACTGTTTTTT.

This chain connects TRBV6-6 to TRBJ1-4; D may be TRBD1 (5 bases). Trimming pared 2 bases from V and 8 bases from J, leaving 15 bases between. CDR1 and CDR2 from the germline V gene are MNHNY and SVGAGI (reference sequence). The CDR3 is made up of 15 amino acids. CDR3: CASSYGEGGAEKLFF. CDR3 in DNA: TGTGCCAGCAGTTACGGAGAGGGAGGGGCCGAAAAACTGTTTTTT.

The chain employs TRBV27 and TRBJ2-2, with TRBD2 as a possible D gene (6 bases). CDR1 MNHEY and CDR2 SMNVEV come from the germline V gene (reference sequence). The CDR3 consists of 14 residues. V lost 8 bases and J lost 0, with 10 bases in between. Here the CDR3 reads CASAGSTNTGELFF. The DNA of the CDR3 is TGTGCCAGCGCGGGGTCGACGAACACCGGGGAGCTGTTTTTT.

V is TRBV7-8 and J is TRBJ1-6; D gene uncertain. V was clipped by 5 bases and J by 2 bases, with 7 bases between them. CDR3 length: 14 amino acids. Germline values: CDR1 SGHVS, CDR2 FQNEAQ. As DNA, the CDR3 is TGTGCCAGCAGCCCCAACGCCTATAATTCACCCCTCCACTTT. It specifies CASSPNAYNSPLHF.

This CDR3 reads CASSVPRGQGFTEAFF. In nucleotides, the CDR3 is TGTGCCAGCAGCGTGCCAAGGGGACAGGGCTTCACTGAAGCTTTCTTT. V is TRBV9 and J is TRBJ1-1, with 9 bases identical to TRBD1. CDR3 length: 16 amino acids. The germline CDR1 and CDR2 sequences are SGDLS and YYNGEE. V was clipped by 2 bases and J by 4 bases; unmatched bases: 9.

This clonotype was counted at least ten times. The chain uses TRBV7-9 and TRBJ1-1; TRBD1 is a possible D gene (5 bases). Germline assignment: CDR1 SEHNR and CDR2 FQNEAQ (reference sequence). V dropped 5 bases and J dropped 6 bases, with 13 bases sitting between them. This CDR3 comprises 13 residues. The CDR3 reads CASSPPLGAEAFF. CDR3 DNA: TGTGCCAGCAGCCCTCCTTTGGGGGCTGAAGCTTTCTTT.

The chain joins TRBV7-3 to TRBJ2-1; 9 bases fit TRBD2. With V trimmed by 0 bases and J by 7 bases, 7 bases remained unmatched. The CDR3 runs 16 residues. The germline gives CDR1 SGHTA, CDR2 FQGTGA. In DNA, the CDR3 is TGTGCCAGCAGCTTAACAAGGGCGGGGGGGCCTAATGAGCAGTTCTTC. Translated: CASSLTRAGGPNEQFF.

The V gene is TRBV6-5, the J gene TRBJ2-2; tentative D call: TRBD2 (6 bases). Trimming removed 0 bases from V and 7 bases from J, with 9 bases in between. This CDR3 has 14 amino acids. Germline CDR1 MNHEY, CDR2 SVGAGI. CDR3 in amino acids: CASSYSQGGGELFF. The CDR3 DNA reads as TGTGCCAGCAGTTACTCGCAGGGAGGCGGGGAGCTGTTTTTT.

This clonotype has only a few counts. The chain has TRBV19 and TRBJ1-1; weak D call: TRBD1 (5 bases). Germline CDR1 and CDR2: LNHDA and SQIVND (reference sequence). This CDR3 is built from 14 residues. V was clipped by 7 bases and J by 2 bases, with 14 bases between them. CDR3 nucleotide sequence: TGTGCCAGTAATCTGGGGACGAGCAACACTGAAGCTTTCTTT. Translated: CASNLGTSNTEAFF.

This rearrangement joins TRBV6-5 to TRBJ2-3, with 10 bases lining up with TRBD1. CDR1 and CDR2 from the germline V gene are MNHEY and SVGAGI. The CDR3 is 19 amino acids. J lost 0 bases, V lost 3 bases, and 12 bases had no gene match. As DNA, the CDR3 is TGTGCCAGCAGTTATCGATTGTGGGGACAGGGGAGGAGCACAGATACGCAGTATTTT. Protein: CASSYRLWGQGRSTDTQYF.

CDR3 sequence reads: CASSLIGDYNEQFF. CDR3 bases: TGTGCCAGCAGCTTGATTGGGGATTACAATGAGCAGTTCTTC. V and J are TRBV5-4 and TRBJ2-1; no definite D call. The germline V gene encodes CDR1 SGHNT and CDR2 YYREEE (reference sequence). The CDR3 consists of 14 residues. V lost 1 base to trimming and J lost 4 bases, with 9 bases between them. Full variable domain (missing parts from reference TRBV5-4 and TRBJ2-1): ETGVTQSPTHLIKTRGQQVTLRCSSQSGHNTVSWYQQALGQGPQFIFQYYREEENGRGNFPPRFSGLQFPNYSSELNVNALELDDSALYLCASSLIGDYNEQFFGPGTRLTVL.

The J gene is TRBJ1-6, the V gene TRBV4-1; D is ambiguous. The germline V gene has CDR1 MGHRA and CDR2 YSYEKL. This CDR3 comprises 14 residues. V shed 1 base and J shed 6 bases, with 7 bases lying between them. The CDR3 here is CASSQVGSNSPLHF. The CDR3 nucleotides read TGCGCCAGCAGCCAAGTGGGGTCTAATTCACCCCTCCACTTT.

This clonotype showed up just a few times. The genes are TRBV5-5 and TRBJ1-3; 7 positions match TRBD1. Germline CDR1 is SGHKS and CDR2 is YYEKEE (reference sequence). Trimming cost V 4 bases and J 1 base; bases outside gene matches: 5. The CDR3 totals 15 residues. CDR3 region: CASSQSQGSGNTIYF. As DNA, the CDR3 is TGTGCCAGCAGCCAGTCACAGGGGTCTGGAAACACCATATATTTT.

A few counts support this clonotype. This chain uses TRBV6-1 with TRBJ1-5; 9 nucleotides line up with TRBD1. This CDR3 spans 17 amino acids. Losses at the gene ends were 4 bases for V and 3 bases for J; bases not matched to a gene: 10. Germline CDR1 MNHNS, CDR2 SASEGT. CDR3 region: CASSARDRDAPNQPQHF. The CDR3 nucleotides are TGTGCCAGCAGTGCCCGGGACAGGGACGCTCCCAATCAGCCCCAGCATTTT.

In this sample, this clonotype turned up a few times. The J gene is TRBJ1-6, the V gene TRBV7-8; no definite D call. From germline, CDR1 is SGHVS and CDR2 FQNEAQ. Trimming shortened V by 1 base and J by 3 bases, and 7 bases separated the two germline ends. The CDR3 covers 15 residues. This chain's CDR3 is CASSLVDIYNSPLHF. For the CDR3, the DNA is TGTGCCAGCAGCTTAGTTGACATCTATAATTCACCCCTCCACTTT. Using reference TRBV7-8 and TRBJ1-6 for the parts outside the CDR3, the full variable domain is GAGVSQSPRYKVAKRGQDVALRCDPISGHVSLFWYQQALGQGPEFLTYFQNEAQLDKSGLPSDRFFAERPEGSVSTLKIQRTQQEDSAVYLCASSLVDIYNSPLHFGNGTRLTVT.

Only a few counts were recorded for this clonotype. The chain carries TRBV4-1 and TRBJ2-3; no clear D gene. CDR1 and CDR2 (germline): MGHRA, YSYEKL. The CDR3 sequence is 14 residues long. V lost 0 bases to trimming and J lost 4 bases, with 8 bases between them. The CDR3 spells CASSQDRLADTQYF. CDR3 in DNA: TGCGCCAGCAGCCAAGATCGGCTAGCAGATACGCAGTATTTT.

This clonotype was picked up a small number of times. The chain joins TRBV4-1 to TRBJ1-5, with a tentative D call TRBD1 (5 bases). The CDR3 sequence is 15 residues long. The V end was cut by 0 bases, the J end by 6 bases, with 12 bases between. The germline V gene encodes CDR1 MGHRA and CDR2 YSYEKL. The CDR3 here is CASSQDGAGSQPQHF. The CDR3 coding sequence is TGCGCCAGCAGCCAAGATGGGGCAGGCAGTCAGCCCCAGCATTTT.

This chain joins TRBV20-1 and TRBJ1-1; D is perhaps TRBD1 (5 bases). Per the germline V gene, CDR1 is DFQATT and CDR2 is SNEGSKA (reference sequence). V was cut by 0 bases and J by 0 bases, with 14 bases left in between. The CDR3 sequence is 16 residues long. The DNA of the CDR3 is TGCAGTGCTAGAGACAGGGACGGCGGGATGAACACTGAAGCTTTCTTT. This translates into CSARDRDGGMNTEAFF.

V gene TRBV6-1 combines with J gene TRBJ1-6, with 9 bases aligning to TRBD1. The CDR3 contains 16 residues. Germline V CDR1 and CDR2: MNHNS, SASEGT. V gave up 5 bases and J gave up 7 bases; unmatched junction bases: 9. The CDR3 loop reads CASSTLSGTGNSPLHF. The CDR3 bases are TGTGCCAGCAGTACTCTCTCCGGGACAGGGAATTCACCCCTCCACTTT.